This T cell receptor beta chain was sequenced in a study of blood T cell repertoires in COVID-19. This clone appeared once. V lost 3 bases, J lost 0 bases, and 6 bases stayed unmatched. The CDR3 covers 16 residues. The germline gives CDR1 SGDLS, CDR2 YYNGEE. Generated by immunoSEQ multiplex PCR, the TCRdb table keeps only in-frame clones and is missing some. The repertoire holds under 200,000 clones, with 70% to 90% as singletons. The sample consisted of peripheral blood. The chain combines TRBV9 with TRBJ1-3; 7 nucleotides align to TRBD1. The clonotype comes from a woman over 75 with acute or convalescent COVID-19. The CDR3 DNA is TGTGCCAGCAGCGCCAGGGACAGCGACTCTGGAAACACCATATATTTT. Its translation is CASSARDSDSGNTIYF.